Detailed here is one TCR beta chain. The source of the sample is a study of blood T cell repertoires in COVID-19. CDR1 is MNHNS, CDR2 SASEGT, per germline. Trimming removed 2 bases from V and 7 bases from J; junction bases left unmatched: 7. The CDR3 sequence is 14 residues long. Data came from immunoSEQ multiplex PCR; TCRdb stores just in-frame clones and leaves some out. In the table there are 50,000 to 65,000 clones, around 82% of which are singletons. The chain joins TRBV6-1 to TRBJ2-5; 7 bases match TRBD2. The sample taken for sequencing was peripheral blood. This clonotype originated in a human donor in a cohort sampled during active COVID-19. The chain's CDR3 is CASSEPGSSGTQYF. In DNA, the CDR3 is TGTGCCAGCAGTGAACCAGGGTCTAGCGGGACCCAGTACTTC.